This T cell receptor beta chain was identified in a study of cytomegalovirus exposure and HLA in healthy donors (dated by TCRdb to about 2017). For the wider study: According to an earlier analysis of 587 of the donors, 150 million to 200 million T cells yielded 117 million unique TCR beta sequences and around 280 Gb of sequence data. The study was designed to test whether signatures of past pathogen exposure could be identified by cataloging public T cell receptors. A later analysis re-examined previously published TCR beta repertoires from hundreds of donors and added high-resolution HLA genotyping to investigate patterns of TCR occurrence. Using immunosequencing, the study profiled T cell repertoires from about 650 subjects and related those repertoires to cytomegalovirus serostatus. Both class I and class II loci were covered by HLA typing, at four-digit resolution. High-throughput TCR immunosequencing, statistical association of individual TCRs with disease status, and machine learning were combined to predict cytomegalovirus infection status. Rather than drawing on any new phenotypic data, the later analysis identified candidate immune exposures from TCR beta sequences and the way those sequences occurred across donors. Donor age, sex, ethnicity and CMV serostatus were compiled alongside the repertoire data. In an earlier analysis of roughly 580 of the donors, high-throughput TCR beta sequencing was used to judge whether each TCR beta V gene segment behaved as functional or pseudogenic. Genome-wide SNP genotypes for about three fifths of the roughly 700 donors were used in a later genetic analysis, which treated that subset as a discovery cohort. An early release covering roughly 600 HLA-typed donors comprised about 310 gigabases of sequencing data and approximately 80 million unique TCR sequences. Typing coverage varied by locus: roughly 629-630 donors for A, B, C, DRB1 and DQB1; 522 for DQA1; about 590 for DPA1; around 450 for DPB1. Four to six DR-DQ haplotypes were handled as single units for association and clustering, since linkage in the cohort was strong. Among approximately 370 genotyped donors of the cohort, an average of about 240,000 unique TCR beta nucleotide sequences was sequenced per donor, of which roughly 17% were non-productive. All discovery cohort repertoires had been generated using a single sequencing platform. Of the roughly 400 genotyped donors, 80% to 90% were placed in the genetic ancestry cluster associated with self-reported Caucasian donors. In addition to the first cohort of about 650 subjects, a separate validation cohort of 120 different subjects was used.

V lost 4 bases and J lost 3 bases, and the count of bases not matched to a germline gene is 5. The germline V gene (reference sequence) gives CDR1 as LNHDA and CDR2 as SQIVND. The cysteine opens and the phenylalanine closes a CDR3 of 14 amino acids. Just CDR3 DNA is preserved here, 42 bases in frame from base 1. A remark on this clone: Its specific antigen is unknown. Qualities for individual bases were not recorded, and no much larger clone is one base off.

What the work shows at the level of the full study, not this receptor alone: According to a later genetic analysis, donors in an Asian-associated ancestry cluster had fewer N-insertions in productive TCRs than the approximately 610-donor mean. A further reported finding was that TCR beta sequences accurately predicted the HLA-A and HLA-B alleles for most subjects in the first cohort. A later analysis reported that several top co-occurrence clusters appeared linked to parvovirus B19, influenza, CMV and Epstein-Barr virus. According to a later analysis, most CMV-associated TCR beta chains appeared to be HLA-restricted, and the HLA associations seemed to be driven largely by CMV exposure. The authors suggested that the approach could potentially be extended to other disease states and immunological phenotypes. Because HLA typing was unavailable for some donors at each locus, only the typed subset was used in association tests. According to a later analysis, TCR association rates differed among HLA loci, with DRB1 alleles showing the most associated TCRs and HLA-C alleles showing the fewest. Cytomegalovirus status was reported to be diagnosed by the classifier with high specificity and sensitivity in both the original and validation cohorts. Presence/absence analyses assumed roughly uniform sequencing depth across donors, an assumption that may not hold. In vitro tests confirmed that a few of the cytomegalovirus-associated TCR beta chains recognize cytomegalovirus antigens. Some IMGT-functional V segments, including TRBV6-2 and TRBV6-3, could not be told apart with the 87-base-pair reads, so those segments were excluded. This cohort had only TCR beta chains sequenced, and the lack of alpha or paired-chain data limited which features could be detected. A later analysis found that HLA-associated TCR beta chains were more clonally expanded and had lower generation probabilities than equally common non-associated chains. An association between a missense DCLRE1C variant and V-gene and J-gene trimming of TCR beta chains was found in a later genetic analysis and replicated in an independent cohort. Across donors, most TCR sequences were observed very rarely, whereas some public TCRs were present in many individuals. In the study, 150 to 200 TCR beta chains were listed as associated with cytomegalovirus. An earlier analysis of some 560 of the donors showed that most TCR beta V segments appeared in productive rearrangements either about 87% or about 30% of the time, which broadly matched IMGT annotations. A cluster of highly shared sequence variants was judged likely to be a technical artifact of the sequencing pipeline. Specific HLA alleles were associated with over 15,000 TCR beta sequences at a false discovery rate of 0.05 in a later analysis. Because counts were too low, under 20 rarely observed V segments, including chromosome 9 orphons, were left out of the earlier analysis of over 550 of the donors. Assigning TCR associations to individual alleles was difficult when HLA alleles, especially DR and DQ, strongly co-occurred. The only immune exposure information available for the cohort was CMV serostatus. Correlated functional status among segregating V segments might reflect linkage disequilibrium, but an unknown experimental factor could not be ruled out.

The cohort was made up of about 610 healthy bone marrow donors. Cohort members were all nominally healthy when sampled, although unrecorded immune exposures were likely present. The donor tested CMV seronegative, placing the donor among the approximately 400 seronegative members of the cohort. A peripheral blood sample was provided by each donor, and peripheral blood mononuclear cells were used for TCR beta sequencing. Genomic DNA extraction from the blood cell samples was performed with the Qiagen DNeasy Blood Extraction Kit. The library was made by the immunoSEQ multiplex PCR assay. The multiplex PCR relied on a mix of 60 forward primers for TCR Vbeta segments and 13 reverse primers for TCR Jbeta segments. The CDR3 region of rearranged TCR beta genes was amplified from genomic DNA with a multiplex PCR assay. The Illumina HiSeq System was used to sequence the amplified TCR beta libraries as 87-base-pair reads. Per the authors' processing: A later analysis tallied 80 million to 95 million unique TCR beta chains across the approximately 670 repertoires, and about 12 million of those chains were shared by two or more donors. To remove PCR and sequencing errors, raw reads were error-corrected and collapsed into unique sequences using a nearest-neighbor algorithm that merged closely related sequences. CDR3 sequences were aligned to IMGT reference sequences to assign V, D and J gene segments. For a sequence to be retained, a match of at least six nucleotides to both a V gene segment and a J gene segment was required. Rearrangements were called productive when the CDR3 lacked stop codons and stayed in frame with V and J; all others were non-productive. CDR3 was defined according to IMGT convention as the region running from the second conserved V-encoded cysteine to the conserved J-encoded phenylalanine. The earlier analysis of about 610 of the donors excluded any sequence lacking an unambiguous match to a single V gene segment. In an earlier analysis of around 600 of the donors, V segments were called functional above 56.7% productive rearrangements and were called segregating when the between-donor standard deviation exceeded 5%. A statistical classification framework was built for diagnosing cytomegalovirus status from the catalog of TCR beta chain sequences. V and J gene assignment, in a later analysis, came from comparing TCR nucleotide sequences with IMGT/GENE-DB human TR gene sequences. In a later analysis, CDR3 sequences and most-parsimonious VDJ recombination scenarios were assigned using the TCRdist pipeline. In a later analysis, each TCR beta chain was defined by its CDR3 amino acid sequence together with its V-gene family, and reads lacking a unique V-gene family were excluded. In a later analysis, approximately 590 highly shared, low-generation-probability nucleotide sequences were removed to address suspected cross-contamination and a sequencing artifact. For each public chain, a later analysis derived a clonal expansion index from normalized ranks of inferred template counts within each repertoire. In a later analysis, generation probabilities were computed using a VDJ recombination model fitted to out-of-frame rearrangements, and the results were checked against IGoR. A later analysis scored TCR-TCR, TCR-HLA and TCR-CMV co-occurrence with hypergeometric tests, applying a repertoire-size bias correction to TCR pairs. A later analysis estimated false discovery rates by permuting HLA or CMV assignments 20 times. In a later analysis, co-occurring TCRs were grouped with DBSCAN, and TCRdist sequence similarity was added when clustering was performed within HLA-allele-positive subsets. Repertoires with fewer than 30,000 or more than 120,000 public chains were left out of co-occurrence clustering, as were several repertoires with anomalous nucleotide sharing. Drawn from immuneACCESS, this table holds only the in-frame rearrangements with V and J called that TCRdb kept. Clones are partly lost; checked studies trace under half to an unresolved V gene and leave the rest unexplained. That table gives V, J and clone size, and the DNA gave D and trimming. Across this sample there are around 140,000 clones, with 61% seen only once. The ten top clones hold roughly 1.8% of the sample.

This TCR was sampled from a male donor in good health and CMV-seronegative. The sequence is built from TRBV19 and TRBJ1-1, and TRBD1 matches 7 of the central bases. The material sequenced was PBMCs. In nucleotide form, the sequence is TGTGCCAGTAGTAAAGACAGGGTGGACACTGAAGCTTTCTTT. Protein translation: CASSKDRVDTEAFF.